Below, 13 T cell receptor beta chains from the same sample are listed, as sequenced in a study of beta chain features in type 1 diabetes. General study results and limits: Patients with Type 1 diabetes showed moderately but significantly shorter TCRB CDR3s in all four CD4+ subsets.

The antigens these receptors bind are not known. As every portion of the isolated RNA was reverse transcribed, the sequencing read expressed TCRB transcripts. The assay was immunoSEQ multiplex PCR, and TCRdb's table has in-frame clones only and misses some. Altogether 310,000 or so clones are present, approximately 10% being singletons, with the ten largest covering approximately 1%. Sequencing used central memory CD4+ T cells from blood. These receptors originate from a man aged 25 to 40 with type 1 diabetes.

This chain's CDR3 is CATSRDPLQGAAYGYTF. The CDR3 DNA sequence: TGTGCCACCAGCAGAGACCCTTTACAGGGGGCGGCCTATGGCTACACCTTC. V gene TRBV15 combines with J gene TRBJ1-2, with TRBD1 matching over 9 bases. Per germline, CDR1 LNHNV and CDR2 YYDKDF (reference sequence). This CDR3 region has 17 residues. V dropped 0 bases and J dropped 4; count of bases not matched to a gene: 9.

J is TRBJ1-2 and V is TRBV19; TRBD1 aligns across 9 bases. Germline V gene data show CDR1 as LNHDA and CDR2 as SQIVND (reference sequence). CDR3 length equals 14 residues. With 6 bases clipped from V and 6 bases from J, the junction kept 8 bases outside the gene matches. The CDR3 DNA is TGTGCCAGTAGGGACAGGGGATCATCTGATGGCTACACCTTC. Protein: CASRDRGSSDGYTF.

The chain recombines TRBV5-1 with TRBJ1-1; 9 bases match TRBD1. Germline-derived CDR1 and CDR2 are SGHRS and YFSETQ. The CDR3 extends over 14 amino acids. Unmatched junction bases numbered 5, after V lost 3 bases and J lost 5 bases. CDR3 sequence reads: CASSSGQGLTEAFF. CDR3 sequence (DNA): TGCGCCAGCAGCTCCGGACAGGGGCTGACTGAAGCTTTCTTT.

This clone appeared a few times. The chain recombines TRBV2 with TRBJ1-2, with 10 bases that match TRBD1. The V and J ends lost 7 bases and 1 base, in that order; junction bases with no gene match: 3. The CDR3 runs to 14 residues. Germline CDR1 is SNHLY and CDR2 is FYNNEI. In nucleotides, the CDR3 is TGTGCCAGCATTCGGGACAGGGGTAACTATGGCTACACCTTC. Protein sequence: CASIRDRGNYGYTF.

The gene calls are TRBV6-5 and TRBJ1-3; D remains ambiguous. The germline V and J ends were trimmed by 0 bases and 0 bases, with 3 bases remaining between them. The germline CDR1 and CDR2 sequences are MNHEY and SVGAGI. The CDR3 is 14 amino acids. CDR3 DNA sequence: TGTGCCAGCAGTTACTCCCCCTCTGGAAACACCATATATTTT. Translation: CASSYSPSGNTIYF.

This clone has only a few counts. The chain links TRBV19 to TRBJ1-5, with D unclear. The CDR3 runs 15 residues. Germline CDR1 reads LNHDA; CDR2 reads SQIVND (reference sequence). V was shortened by 1 base and J by 5 bases, with 12 bases between the two germline ends. CDR3 region: CASSIARALYQPQHF. Written as DNA, the CDR3 is TGTGCCAGTAGTATAGCTCGTGCGCTTTATCAGCCCCAGCATTTT.

This clone was seen a handful of times. The chain carries TRBV7-2 and TRBJ2-6; no clear D gene. The ends were cut back, 5 bases at V and 2 bases at J, with 4 bases in the middle. The CDR3 contains 13 residues. Per the germline V gene, CDR1 is SGHTA and CDR2 is FQGNSA. CDR3 sequence: CASSATGANVLTF. CDR3 DNA sequence: TGTGCCAGCAGCGCGACTGGGGCCAACGTCCTGACTTTC.

This clone was observed a few times. The chain employs TRBV29-1 and TRBJ1-3, with D unresolved. The CDR3 is 14 residues long. V lost 5 bases to trimming and J lost 0 bases, with 11 bases between them. Germline loops: CDR1 SQVTM, CDR2 ANQGSEA. CDR3 in DNA: TGCAGCGTTCTAGACGGAAACTCTGGAAACACCATATATTTT. As protein: CSVLDGNSGNTIYF.

The J gene is TRBJ1-6, the V gene TRBV7-2, with D maybe TRBD1 (6 bases). Trimming took 5 bases from V and 7 from J, leaving 15 bases between them. Germline V lookup: CDR1 SGHTA, CDR2 FQGNSA. The CDR3 has 15 residues. This CDR3 is CASSLRAGENSPLHF. DNA for the CDR3: TGTGCCAGCAGCCTAAGGGCAGGGGAGAATTCACCCCTCCACTTT.

The chain couples TRBV27 to TRBJ1-2; perhaps TRBD1 as D (5 bases). V was pared by 7 bases and J by 2 bases, with 11 bases between. This CDR3 comprises 13 residues. Germline V gives CDR1 MNHEY, CDR2 SMNVEV (reference sequence). The CDR3 reads CASKKDKNYGYTF. The CDR3 DNA follows: TGTGCCAGCAAGAAGGACAAAAACTATGGCTACACCTTC.

Points on this clone: Other DNA sequences in the sample encode the same CDR3. The chain carries TRBV5-6 and TRBJ2-3; D is perhaps TRBD1 (8 bases). V shed 1 base and J shed 1 base, with 13 bases lying between them. CDR3 length equals 16 residues. Germline-derived CDR1 and CDR2 are SGHDT and YYEEEE. The CDR3 is CASSLRGGQGTDTQYF. The CDR3 coding sequence is TGTGCCAGCAGCTTGAGGGGGGGACAGGGCACAGATACGCAGTATTTT. The whole variable domain, filled in from reference TRBV5-6 and TRBJ2-3, reads DAGVTQSPTHLIKTRGQQVTLRCSPKSGHDTVSWYQQALGQGPQFIFQYYEEEERQRGNFPDRFSGHQFPNYSSELNVNALLLGDSALYLCASSLRGGQGTDTQYFGPGTRLTVL.

Only a few counts were recorded for this clone. The V call is TRBV5-1, the J call TRBJ2-5, with 10 positions matching TRBD2. The V gene end was trimmed by 1 base and the J gene end by 2 bases; junction bases not matched to a gene: 5. CDR1 and CDR2 from the germline V gene are SGHRS and YFSETQ. This CDR3 is built from 16 residues. CDR3 residues: CASSLTLAGVQETQYF. CDR3 nucleotide sequence: TGCGCCAGCAGCTTGACCCTAGCGGGGGTGCAAGAGACCCAGTACTTC.

The CDR3 spells CASSPPGDSPLHF. CDR3 DNA: TGTGCCAGCAGCCCCCCGGGAGATTCACCCCTCCACTTT. The chain recombines TRBV7-2 with TRBJ1-6, with no clear D. Germline V gene sequence: CDR1 SGHTA, CDR2 FQGNSA. The CDR3 loop spans 13 amino acids. V lost 5 bases, J lost 8 bases, and 10 bases lay in between.